This TCR beta chain came from a study of identical twins. Study-wide points: Out-of-frame alpha sequences that twins shared showed excess low generation probability. The presence of invariant MAIT and iNKT cells could partly confound analyses of zero-insertion sequences. The more abundant beta clonotypes in cord blood had fewer insertions, and memory repertoires did not show this.

This clonotype was counted only a few times. Its antigen remains unknown. CDR3 size: 13 residues. Germline loops: CDR1 DFQATT, CDR2 SNEGSKA (reference sequence). V was pared by 5 bases and J by 3 bases, with 4 bases of the junction left unmatched. cDNA molecules carried unique molecular identifiers, and template switching added a universal primer site. TCRdb reprocessed the 5' RACE reads via MiXCR and lists one record per CDR3 protein. Altogether around 1.7 million distinct CDR3 sequences are present, less than 40% being singletons, with the ten largest covering around 0.25%. The clonotype was recovered from a newborn girl in good health. V gene TRBV20-1 combines with J gene TRBJ2-1; 7 positions agree with TRBD2. The sequenced material came from cord blood. In nucleotides, the CDR3 is TGCAGTGCTGACCGGGACTACTACAATGAGCAGTTCTTC. This translates into CSADRDYYNEQFF.